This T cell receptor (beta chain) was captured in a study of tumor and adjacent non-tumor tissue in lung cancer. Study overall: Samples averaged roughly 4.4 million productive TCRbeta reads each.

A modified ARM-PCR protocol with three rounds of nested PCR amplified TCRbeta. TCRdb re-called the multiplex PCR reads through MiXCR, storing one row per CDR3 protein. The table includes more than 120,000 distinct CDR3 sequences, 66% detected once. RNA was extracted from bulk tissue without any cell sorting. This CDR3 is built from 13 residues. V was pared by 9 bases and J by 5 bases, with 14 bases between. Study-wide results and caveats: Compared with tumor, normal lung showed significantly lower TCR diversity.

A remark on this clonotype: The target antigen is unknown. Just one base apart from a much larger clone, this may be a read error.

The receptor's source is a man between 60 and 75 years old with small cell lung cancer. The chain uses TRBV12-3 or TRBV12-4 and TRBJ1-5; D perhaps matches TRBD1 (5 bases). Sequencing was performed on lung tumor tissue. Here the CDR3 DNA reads TGTGCCAGGAAGGGAGAGGGGTATCAGCCCCAGCATTTT. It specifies CARKGEGYQPQHF.